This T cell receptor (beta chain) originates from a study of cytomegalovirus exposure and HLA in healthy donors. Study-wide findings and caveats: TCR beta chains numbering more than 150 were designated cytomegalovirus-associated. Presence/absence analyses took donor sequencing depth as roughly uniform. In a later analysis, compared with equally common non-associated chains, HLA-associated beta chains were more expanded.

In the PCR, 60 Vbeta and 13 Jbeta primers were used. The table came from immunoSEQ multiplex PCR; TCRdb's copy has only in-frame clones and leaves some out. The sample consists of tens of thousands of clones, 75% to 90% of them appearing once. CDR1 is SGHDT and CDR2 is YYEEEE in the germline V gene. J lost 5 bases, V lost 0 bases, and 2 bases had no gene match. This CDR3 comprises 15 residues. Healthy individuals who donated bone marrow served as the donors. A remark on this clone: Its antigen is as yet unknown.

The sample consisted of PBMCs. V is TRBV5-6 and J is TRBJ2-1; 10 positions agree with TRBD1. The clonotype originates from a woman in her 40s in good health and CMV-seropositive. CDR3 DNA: TGTGCCAGCAGCTTGGGACAGGGGGCCAACAATGAGCAGTTCTTC. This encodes CASSLGQGANNEQFF.